The 25 T cell receptor beta chains below were found in one sample sequenced in a study of T-cell memory formation after mild COVID-19 (dated by TCRdb to the early 2020s). Library preparation employed 5' RACE. Sequencing was carried out with an Illumina NovaSeq 6000. The raw public data were reprocessed by TCRdb itself: fastp quality trimming at Q25, MiXCR clonotype calling, in-frame beta chains only. Identical CDR3 proteins give one entry, which carries the most common genes and DNA. Within this sample are approximately 570,000 distinct CDR3 sequences, with more than 15% of them counted one time only. 9.5% to 15% of the sample goes to the ten largest clones. The sequencing sample was made of PBMCs or a T cell subset sorted from them (not recorded which). The receptors derive from an adult woman who had mild COVID-19 (a few samples of this study predate the infection). The sample titles of this study are shuffled in the database, so cell type and time point are left out; the donor was told from shared clones.

The CDR3 DNA follows: TGTGCCACCCACCCGGAGGCCATCTCCTACAATGAGCAGTTCTTC. Its translation is CATHPEAISYNEQFF. J is TRBJ2-1 and V is TRBV7-9, with D perhaps matching TRBD2 (5 bases). Germline V CDR1 and CDR2: SEHNR, FQNEAQ (reference sequence). The CDR3 totals 15 residues. Deletions cut 10 bases from V and 0 bases from J, with 16 bases between.

This clonotype was counted only a few times. The chain couples TRBV5-1 to TRBJ2-7; 7 nucleotides line up with TRBD1. Germline values: CDR1 SGHRS, CDR2 YFSETQ. The V segment lost 3 bases and the J segment 3 bases; nucleotides outside the gene matches: 9. This CDR3 has 15 amino acids. CDR3 DNA sequence: TGCGCCAGCAGCTGGGTTGGGGACAGCCACTACGAGCAGTACTTC. Translated: CASSWVGDSHYEQYF.

There are a few counts of this clonotype. CDR3 DNA: TGTGCCAGCAGTTACAGGGGGTCGACAGGACAGCCCCAGCATTTT. It codes for CASSYRGSTGQPQHF. The rearrangement joins TRBV6-2 or TRBV6-3 to TRBJ1-5; possible D gene TRBD1, 6 bases. V was cut by 2 bases and J by 7 bases, with 15 bases left in between. The CDR3 length is 15 residues. Germline lookup yields CDR1 MNHEY and CDR2 SVGEGT.

A few counts support this clonotype. J is TRBJ2-3 and V is TRBV9, with 10 bases lining up with TRBD2. Germline CDR1 is SGDLS and CDR2 is YYNGEE. V lost 5 bases to trimming and J lost 2 bases; unmatched junction nucleotides: 8. This CDR3 is built from 16 residues. The CDR3 DNA sequence: TGTGCCAGCAGTCTAGCGGGGGAGTGGGTCACAGATACGCAGTATTTT. Translation: CASSLAGEWVTDTQYF.

This clonotype was detected only a few times. This rearrangement joins TRBV7-2 to TRBJ2-5; D unresolved. The germline V gene has CDR1 SGHTA and CDR2 FQGNSA. This CDR3 comprises 16 residues. Trimming stripped 5 bases from V and 4 bases from J, with 20 bases between. CDR3 sequence: CASSLESPSMGETQYF. The CDR3 region has the DNA TGTGCCAGCAGCCTCGAGAGCCCCTCCATGGGAGAGACCCAGTACTTC.

The chain has TRBV30 and TRBJ2-6, with D perhaps TRBD2 (5 bases). The CDR3 spans 14 residues. CDR1 GTSNPN and CDR2 SVGIG come from the germline V gene (reference sequence). Trimming took 4 bases from V and 4 from J, leaving 11 bases between them. The CDR3 here is CAWNPGFGANVLTF. The DNA for the CDR3 is TGTGCCTGGAATCCGGGGTTCGGGGCCAACGTCCTGACTTTC.

The chain combines TRBV29-1 with TRBJ2-5; D gene uncertain. The V gene lost 3 bases and the J gene lost 4 bases, with 15 bases spanning the gap. Per germline, CDR1 SQVTM and CDR2 ANQGSEA. This CDR3 region has 14 residues. The CDR3 reads CSVEWQRYGETQYF. The CDR3 DNA reads as TGCAGCGTTGAGTGGCAGCGATATGGAGAGACCCAGTACTTC.

The gene calls are TRBV7-9 and TRBJ2-1; 9 nucleotides line up with TRBD2. The V segment lost 5 bases and the J segment 9 bases; nucleotides outside the gene matches: 8. The germline gives CDR1 SEHNR, CDR2 FQNEAQ (reference sequence). The CDR3 runs 14 residues. CDR3 region: CASSRSGRGGEQFF. The CDR3 DNA sequence: TGTGCCAGCAGCCGTAGCGGGAGAGGGGGTGAGCAGTTCTTC.

A few counts support this clonotype. The J gene is TRBJ2-1, the V gene TRBV5-1; maybe TRBD2 (5 bases). The CDR3 totals 14 residues. V lost 0 bases and J 5 bases, leaving 9 bases between the germline ends. The germline V gene encodes CDR1 SGHRS and CDR2 YFSETQ. DNA of the CDR3: TGCGCCAGCAGCTTGGCTGCTAGCAACAATGAGCAGTTCTTC. Its protein is CASSLAASNNEQFF.

This clonotype has a handful of counts. V is TRBV5-1 and J is TRBJ2-5; 7 bases are a match to TRBD1. J lost 4 bases, V lost 4 bases, and 10 bases had no gene match. Germline CDR1 reads SGHRS; CDR2 reads YFSETQ. The CDR3 spans 15 residues. CDR3 in amino acids: CASSTNPGTAETQYF. The DNA of the CDR3 is TGCGCCAGCAGCACAAACCCCGGGACAGCAGAGACCCAGTACTTC.

The gene calls are TRBV5-1 and TRBJ1-4, with D possibly matching TRBD1 (5 bases). V was trimmed by 1 base and J by 5 bases, leaving 9 bases between them. The CDR3 extends over 14 amino acids. CDR1 is SGHRS and CDR2 is YFSETQ in the germline V gene. CDR3 DNA: TGCGCCAGCAGCTTGAGTCAGGGAAATGAAAAACTGTTTTTT. Encoded protein: CASSLSQGNEKLFF.

The chain employs TRBV7-3 and TRBJ2-3; 7 nucleotides match TRBD1. CDR1 and CDR2 from the germline V gene are SGHTA and FQGTGA. Trimming at V came to 1 base and at J to 5 bases, leaving 6 bases not matched to a gene. The CDR3 extends over 15 amino acids. The CDR3 coding sequence is TGTGCCAGCAGCTTAAGCTCGTACAGGGGAGATACGCAGTATTTT. Translation: CASSLSSYRGDTQYF.

This clonotype was detected only a few times. This chain joins TRBV15 and TRBJ2-5; D possibly corresponds to TRBD1 (6 bases). Trimming pared 3 bases from V and 5 bases from J, leaving 13 bases between. The CDR3 is 14 residues long. Looked up from germline, CDR1 is LNHNV and CDR2 is YYDKDF (reference sequence). In DNA form, the CDR3 reads TGTGCCACCAGCAGGACCTGGACAGATGAGACCCAGTACTTC. Translated, it gives CATSRTWTDETQYF.

The chain couples TRBV14 to TRBJ2-5, with D possibly matching TRBD2 (6 bases). Germline lookup yields CDR1 SGHDN and CDR2 FVKESK. The CDR3 is 14 amino acids. The V gene lost 0 bases and the J gene lost 5 bases, with 10 bases spanning the gap. The CDR3 protein is CASSQETSLETQYF. The CDR3 DNA is TGTGCCAGCAGCCAAGAGACTAGTCTGGAGACCCAGTACTTC.

The rearrangement joins TRBV7-3 to TRBJ2-1; 8 nucleotides match TRBD2. This CDR3 is 17 amino acids long. The V gene's germline CDR1 is SGHTA and CDR2 FQGTGA. Germline trimming cut 4 bases from V and 0 bases from J; bases unmatched to any gene: 8. The CDR3 protein is CASSSSSGLPSYNEQFF. As DNA, the CDR3 is TGTGCCAGCAGCTCATCTAGCGGGCTCCCCTCCTACAATGAGCAGTTCTTC.

V is TRBV7-2 and J is TRBJ2-5; a weak D match, TRBD2 (5 bases). Between the trimmed V and J ends, which lost 1 base and 1 base, there was a span of 10 bases. From germline, CDR1 is SGHTA and CDR2 FQGNSA. There are 15 residues in the CDR3. The CDR3 coding sequence is TGTGCCAGCAGCTTAGTTGGGCGGGTCCAAGAGACCCAGTACTTC. It yields the protein CASSLVGRVQETQYF.

This clonotype was detected only a few times. V usage is TRBV20-1 and J usage is TRBJ2-1; maybe TRBD1 (7 bases). CDR3 length equals 15 residues. CDR1 and CDR2 (germline): DFQATT, SNEGSKA (reference sequence). Trimming stripped 5 bases from V and 0 bases from J, with 14 bases between. The CDR3 here is CSAGGTVSSYNEQFF. The CDR3 DNA reads TGCAGTGCTGGAGGGACAGTGAGCTCCTACAATGAGCAGTTCTTC.

This clonotype showed up just a few times. J is TRBJ2-4 and V is TRBV11-2; D ambiguous. CDR1 SGHAT and CDR2 FQNNGV come from the germline V gene. The V gene lost 9 bases and the J gene lost 1 base, with 10 bases spanning the gap. The CDR3 is 13 amino acids. The DNA for the CDR3 is TGTGCCAGGAAAGACATGGCCAAAAACATTCAGTACTTC. This gives the protein CARKDMAKNIQYF. Drawing the rest from reference TRBV11-2 and TRBJ2-4, the complete variable domain is EAGVAQSPRYKIIEKRQSVAFWCNPISGHATLYWYQQILGQGPKLLIQFQNNGVVDDSQLPKDRFSAERLKGVDSTLKIQPAKLEDSAVYLCARKDMAKNIQYFGAGTRLSVL.

The chain employs TRBV4-1 and TRBJ1-2; TRBD1 matches at 7 bases. The CDR3 covers 15 residues. V lost 1 base and J lost 7; bases outside the gene matches: 9. Germline lookup yields CDR1 MGHRA and CDR2 YSYEKL. The CDR3 coding sequence is TGCGCCAGCAGCCAAGGATCTGAGGGGGCGGGTGGCTACACCTTC. Translating it yields CASSQGSEGAGGYTF.

This clonotype was counted between two and nine times. The chain employs TRBV30 and TRBJ2-2; 8 bases fit TRBD1. The germline gives CDR1 GTSNPN, CDR2 SVGIG (reference sequence). This CDR3 spans 12 amino acids. CDR3 DNA sequence: TGTGCTGGACAGGGGAACACCGGGGAGCTGTTTTTT. Protein product: CAGQGNTGELFF.

The sample holds a few counts of this clonotype. The genes are TRBV15 and TRBJ1-2; no reliable D call. CDR1 and CDR2 (germline): LNHNV, YYDKDF (reference sequence). Trimming cost V 0 bases and J 8 bases, with 10 bases left between them. This CDR3 is built from 13 residues. As DNA, the CDR3 is TGTGCCACCAGCAGAGATCGTTCGGAGGGCTACACCTTC. Residues: CATSRDRSEGYTF. Drawing the rest from reference TRBV15 and TRBJ1-2, the complete variable domain is DAMVIQNPRYQVTQFGKPVTLSCSQTLNHNVMYWYQQKSSQAPKLLFHYYDKDFNNEADTPDNFQSRRPNTSFCFLDIRSPGLGDTAMYLCATSRDRSEGYTFGSGTRLTVV.

This clonotype was detected a few times. The V call is TRBV12-3 or TRBV12-4, the J call TRBJ2-3; D unresolved. This CDR3 is 15 amino acids long. Trimming cost V 5 bases and J 2 bases, with 14 bases left between them. The CDR3 DNA is TGTGCCAGCAGTCCCAACGGTCAACTCACAGATACGCAGTATTTT. This codes for CASSPNGQLTDTQYF.

The chain couples TRBV11-2 to TRBJ1-6, with D hard to call. V was trimmed by 8 bases and J by 5 bases, leaving 16 bases between them. Germline V gene sequence: CDR1 SGHAT, CDR2 FQNNGV. The CDR3 extends over 15 amino acids. CDR3 sequence reads: CASRLEWVNNSPLHF. The CDR3 nucleotides read TGTGCCAGCCGCCTTGAGTGGGTAAATAATTCACCCCTCCACTTT.

V is TRBV7-9 and J is TRBJ2-3; weak D call: TRBD2 (5 bases). Germline V gene lookup returns CDR1 SEHNR and CDR2 FQNEAQ (reference sequence). Trimming shortened V by 5 bases and J by 15 bases, and 15 bases separated the two germline ends. This CDR3 is built from 11 residues. The DNA of the CDR3 is TGTGCCAGCAGCAAGCTAGCTGTTTTATATTTT. Its protein product is CASSKLAVLYF.

The chain carries TRBV20-1 and TRBJ2-7, with D perhaps assigned TRBD1 or TRBD2 (5 bases each). Germline-derived CDR1 and CDR2 are DFQATT and SNEGSKA (reference sequence). The V end was cut by 3 bases, the J end by 4 bases, with 16 bases between. This CDR3 is 14 amino acids long. As DNA, the CDR3 is TGCAGTGCTAGGAACCGGGACGTCGGATACGAGCAGTACTTC. Its protein product is CSARNRDVGYEQYF.